The T cell receptor (beta chain) under discussion was sequenced for a study of PD-L1 blockade in urothelial cancer. Repertoires were generated with immunoSEQ multiplex PCR, while TCRdb's copy carries only in-frame clones and drops some. The sample has 50,000 or so clones; about 75% are singletons. Time point described: pretreatment peripheral blood. Patients yielded 1 to 8 samples each, pretreatment and on-treatment. General study findings and limits: Those with durable benefit had larger increases in tumor-associated blood clones at 3 weeks.

A word on this clone: The antigen remains unidentified.

The input for sequencing was PBMCs, taken around atezolizumab (anti-PD-L1) treatment. The sequence was obtained from a man between 70 and 80 years old with urothelial cancer.

The CDR3 sequence is CASSRQVYTEAFF. In nucleotides, the CDR3 is TGTGCCAGCAGCCGACAGGTTTACACTGAAGCTTTCTTT. V usage is TRBV6-1 and J usage is TRBJ1-1, with D possibly being TRBD1 (6 bases). The germline V and J ends were trimmed by 6 bases and 3 bases, with 11 bases remaining between them. The CDR3 is 13 residues long. Germline V gene sequence: CDR1 MNHNS, CDR2 SASEGT.